This T cell receptor (beta chain) was documented in a study of graft-versus-host responses after intestinal transplantation. Whole-study findings and limits: GvH clone levels peaked in circulation, and this peak was associated with early post-transplant HvG declines. Recipient-marrow GvH clones were detected, some having first appeared in ileum or blood.

With V trimmed by 3 bases and J by 3 bases, 1 base remained unmatched. The CDR3 runs 13 residues. From germline, CDR1 is MNHEY and CDR2 SMNVEV (reference sequence). TCRdb's copy holds only in-frame clones and misses some; the assay was immunoSEQ multiplex PCR. This table has 15,000 to 20,000 clones, just under 95% appearing once. Notes on this clone: The antigen remains unidentified.

The V and J genes are TRBV27 and TRBJ2-7; 8 bases are shared with TRBD1. Material: PBMCs, obtained 23 days after intestinal transplant. The TCR sequence derives from a human patient who received an intestinal transplant, so some T cells may come from the graft donor. Here the CDR3 DNA reads TGTGCCAGCAGTTTCGGGACAGGCTACGAGCAGTACTTC. As protein: CASSFGTGYEQYF.